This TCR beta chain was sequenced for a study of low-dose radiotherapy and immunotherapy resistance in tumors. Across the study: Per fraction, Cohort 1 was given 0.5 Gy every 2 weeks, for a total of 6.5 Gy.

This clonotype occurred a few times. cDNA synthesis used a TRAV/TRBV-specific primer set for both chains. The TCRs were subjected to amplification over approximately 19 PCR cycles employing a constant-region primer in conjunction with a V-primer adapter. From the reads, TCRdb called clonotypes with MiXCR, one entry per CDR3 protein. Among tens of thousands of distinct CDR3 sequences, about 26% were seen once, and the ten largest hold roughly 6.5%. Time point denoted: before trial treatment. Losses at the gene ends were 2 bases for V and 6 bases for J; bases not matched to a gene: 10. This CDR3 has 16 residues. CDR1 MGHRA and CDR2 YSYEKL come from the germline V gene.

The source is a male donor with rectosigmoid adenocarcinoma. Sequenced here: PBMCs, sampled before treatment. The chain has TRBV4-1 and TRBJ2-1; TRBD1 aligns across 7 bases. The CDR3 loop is CASSQSPTGLSNEQFF. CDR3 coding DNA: TGCGCCAGCAGCCAATCCCCGACAGGGTTAAGCAATGAGCAGTTCTTC.